Described below is a single TCR beta chain sequence and its context. The V end lost 6 bases, the J end lost 6 bases, and 15 bases lay between the germline ends. Germline CDR1 reads MNHEY; CDR2 reads SMNVEV (reference sequence). The CDR3 sequence is 15 residues long. The data originate from a study of T-cell memory formation after mild COVID-19. One entry per CDR3 protein results from TCRdb running MiXCR on the 5' RACE reads. Here the sample spans about 210,000 distinct CDR3 sequences, 10% to 13% being singletons. The rearrangement links TRBV27 to TRBJ1-6; D may be TRBD1 (6 bases). The TCR sequence derives from a man younger than 30 who had mild COVID-19 (a few samples of this study predate the infection). Cell type and time point are not known. Material for sequencing was PBMCs or a T cell subset sorted from them (not recorded which). CDR3 in DNA: TGTGCCAGCAGCCGTACACAGGGAATTAATTCACCCCTCCACTTT. It encodes CASSRTQGINSPLHF.